The 22 T cell receptor beta chains presented below share a single source sample, sequenced in a study of neoadjuvant anti-PD-1 for oral cavity cancer (dated by TCRdb to 2020 to 2023). The time point label for this specimen denotes: after neoadjuvant nivolumab, at surgical resection. The library was prepared using the immunoSEQ multiplex PCR assay. TCRdb took this table from immuneACCESS and kept in-frame rearrangements with V and J called. Such tables lack part of the clones; where checked against another copy, unresolved V genes explain under half of the gap, and the rest is unexplained. The sample contains some 31,000 clones, 80% of them found a single time. The leading ten clones occupy about 3.4% of the sample. The material sequenced was PBMCs, taken after nivolumab (anti-PD-1) treatment. All receptors derive from a person aged 35-80 years with oral cavity squamous cell carcinoma.

V usage is TRBV28 and J usage is TRBJ2-2, with 7 bases matching TRBD1. The CDR3 covers 16 residues. V trimming: 5 bases; J trimming: 3 bases; junction bases outside the gene matches: 9. CDR1 and CDR2 (germline): MDHEN, SYDVKM. CDR3 DNA sequence: TGTGCCAGCAGTGCCTACAGGGGTTTGGACACCGGGGAGCTGTTTTTT. This sequence encodes CASSAYRGLDTGELFF.

The chain joins TRBV9 to TRBJ2-4, with no clear D. The CDR3 has 14 amino acids. The V end lost 0 bases, the J end lost 4 bases, and 8 bases lay between the germline ends. From germline, CDR1 is SGDLS and CDR2 YYNGEE. The CDR3 is CASSVEGGKNIQYF. The DNA for the CDR3 is TGTGCCAGCAGCGTAGAGGGCGGAAAAAACATTCAGTACTTC.

V gene TRBV14 combines with J gene TRBJ1-2; 7 positions match TRBD1. CDR1 is SGHDN, CDR2 FVKESK, per germline. CDR3 size: 15 residues. V was clipped by 4 bases and J by 0 bases; unmatched bases: 5. DNA for the CDR3: TGTGCCAGCAGCCCTGCGGGACAGCCTAACTATGGCTACACCTTC. Protein sequence: CASSPAGQPNYGYTF.

Only a few counts were recorded for this clone. An end of the junction does not agree with germline; a read error may underlie this. This chain joins TRBV4-1 and TRBJ1-2; D is uncertain. The CDR3 has 14 amino acids. CDR1 MGHRA and CDR2 YSYEKL come from the germline V gene. CDR3 region: CASSHPGSNYGYTF. CDR3 in DNA: TGCGCCAGCAGCCACCCGGGATCTAATTATGGCTACACCTTC.

The V and J genes are TRBV11-1 and TRBJ2-1, with D possibly matching TRBD1 (5 bases). V lost 3 bases and J lost 3, with 6 bases in between. Per germline, CDR1 SGHAT and CDR2 FQDESV (reference sequence). This CDR3 is 13 amino acids long. The chain's CDR3 is CASSFQGYNEQFF. For the CDR3, the DNA is TGTGCCAGCAGCTTCCAGGGCTACAATGAGCAGTTCTTC.

The chain recombines TRBV5-1 with TRBJ1-3; no definite D call. V dropped 0 bases and J dropped 0 bases, with 10 bases sitting between them. CDR3 length: 16 amino acids. Per germline, CDR1 SGHRS and CDR2 YFSETQ. The CDR3 here is CASSLAGRDSGNTIYF. The CDR3 DNA reads TGCGCCAGCAGCTTGGCCGGACGGGACTCTGGAAACACCATATATTTT.

The chain carries TRBV28 and TRBJ1-5, with D perhaps TRBD1 (5 bases). In germline, CDR1 is MDHEN, CDR2 SYDVKM. This CDR3 contains 16 residues. Between the trimmed V and J ends, which lost 0 bases and 7 bases, there was a span of 16 bases. CDR3 DNA sequence: TGTGCCAGCAGTTTATGGAGGACACCATTTGGGCAGCCCCAGCATTTT. This sequence encodes CASSLWRTPFGQPQHF.

The chain links TRBV9 to TRBJ2-3, with D perhaps TRBD2 (5 bases). Trimming removed 3 bases at V and 0 bases at J, with 14 bases between. Germline values: CDR1 SGDLS, CDR2 YYNGEE. The CDR3 has 16 amino acids. The CDR3 DNA reads TGTGCCAGCAGCGCCCGACTAAGTGGTAGCACAGATACGCAGTATTTT. This sequence encodes CASSARLSGSTDTQYF. The whole variable domain, filled in from reference TRBV9 and TRBJ2-3, reads DSGVTQTPKHLITATGQRVTLRCSPRSGDLSVYWYQQSLDQGLQFLIQYYNGEERAKGNILERFSAQQFPDLHSELNLSSLELGDSALYFCASSARLSGSTDTQYFGPGTRLTVL.

The chain recombines TRBV7-9 with TRBJ1-6; 7 bases align to TRBD1. CDR1 and CDR2 from the germline V gene are SEHNR and FQNEAQ (reference sequence). J lost 8 bases, V lost 2 bases, and 6 bases had no gene match. This CDR3 region has 15 residues. The CDR3 DNA reads as TGTGCCAGCAGCTTAACAGGGGAAGCCCATTCACCCCTCCACTTT. Its protein product is CASSLTGEAHSPLHF.

The chain joins TRBV7-9 to TRBJ1-1, with D maybe TRBD1 (5 bases). The CDR3 consists of 13 residues. The V end was cut by 6 bases, the J end by 3 bases, with 11 bases between. Looked up from germline, CDR1 is SEHNR and CDR2 is FQNEAQ (reference sequence). For the CDR3, the DNA is TGTGCCAGCAGACTGGACATTGACACTGAAGCTTTCTTT. Translation: CASRLDIDTEAFF.

The rearrangement joins TRBV29-1 to TRBJ2-1, with D possibly TRBD1 on 5 matching bases. V dropped 7 bases and J dropped 0 bases, with 10 bases sitting between them. The germline gives CDR1 SQVTM, CDR2 ANQGSEA. The CDR3 contains 13 residues. CDR3 sequence reads: CSGWTSSYNEQFF. The CDR3 DNA is TGCAGCGGATGGACAAGCTCCTACAATGAGCAGTTCTTC.

V is TRBV28 and J is TRBJ2-7; 12 bases are shared with TRBD1. V lost 10 bases and J lost 3; bases outside the gene matches: 13. Germline lookup yields CDR1 MDHEN and CDR2 SYDVKM. The CDR3 is made up of 16 amino acids. Here the CDR3 reads CAIRGTGGASDYEQYF. CDR3 nucleotides: TGTGCCATAAGAGGGACAGGGGGCGCCTCGGACTACGAGCAGTACTTC.

V usage is TRBV11-2 and J usage is TRBJ2-2, with no clear D. CDR3 size: 14 residues. CDR1 is SGHAT, CDR2 FQNNGV, per germline. V lost 6 bases and J 3 bases, leaving 11 bases between the germline ends. The CDR3 DNA sequence: TGTGCCAGCAGATCGACGGTAGACACCGGGGAGCTGTTTTTT. Encoded protein: CASRSTVDTGELFF.

About this clone itself: A read error may account for a junction end that differs from germline. This chain uses TRBV6-1 with TRBJ1-1; 11 nucleotides line up with TRBD1. The CDR3 is 16 residues long. Germline values: CDR1 MNHNS, CDR2 SASEGT. The CDR3: CAISEGQGELNTEAFF. Written as DNA, the CDR3 is TGTGCCATCAGTGAGGGACAGGGGGAACTGAACACTGAAGCTTTCTTT.

The chain combines TRBV9 with TRBJ1-1; TRBD1 is a possible D gene (6 bases). Trimming removed 2 bases at V and 1 base at J, with 12 bases between. The CDR3 consists of 15 residues. Germline V gives CDR1 SGDLS, CDR2 YYNGEE. CDR3 residues: CASSVADRPNTEAFF. CDR3 DNA sequence: TGTGCCAGCAGCGTCGCGGACAGACCGAACACTGAAGCTTTCTTT.

The rearrangement uses TRBV2 and TRBJ1-1; D remains unclear. The V gene lost 1 base and the J gene lost 1 base, with 4 bases spanning the gap. Per the germline V gene, CDR1 is SNHLY and CDR2 is FYNNEI. The CDR3 loop spans 13 amino acids. The CDR3 bases are TGTGCCAGCAGTGAAGACAGGAACACTGAAGCTTTCTTT. Amino acid sequence: CASSEDRNTEAFF.

The rearrangement links TRBV12-1 to TRBJ2-3; the DNA was not compared with TRBD2, the D call given in the table. TRBV12-1 is a listed pseudogene. The CDR3 consists of 14 residues. Written as DNA, the CDR3 is TGTGCCAGCAAGGCCGGGGGGTACACAGATACGCAGTATTTT. It yields the protein CASKAGGYTDTQYF.

This chain uses TRBV9 with TRBJ1-4; perhaps TRBD1 as D (5 bases). Per germline, CDR1 SGDLS and CDR2 YYNGEE. V was trimmed by 2 bases and J by 7 bases, leaving 12 bases between them. CDR3 length: 14 residues. CDR3 DNA: TGTGCCAGCAGCGTTGAACAGGCCGCTGAAAAACTGTTTTTT. It specifies CASSVEQAAEKLFF. Full variable domain (rest looked up from reference TRBV9 and TRBJ1-4): DSGVTQTPKHLITATGQRVTLRCSPRSGDLSVYWYQQSLDQGLQFLIQYYNGEERAKGNILERFSAQQFPDLHSELNLSSLELGDSALYFCASSVEQAAEKLFFGSGTQLSVL.

This chain joins TRBV27 and TRBJ2-2; maybe TRBD1 (6 bases). Germline V gene lookup returns CDR1 MNHEY and CDR2 SMNVEV (reference sequence). The CDR3 is 15 amino acids. V lost 6 bases and J lost 3, with 14 bases in between. As DNA, the CDR3 is TGTGCCAGCAGACCACTGACAGGCTACACCGGGGAGCTGTTTTTT. It yields the protein CASRPLTGYTGELFF.

The CDR3 DNA is TGCGCCAGCAGTCGGCAGGGGGCATGGGAGACCCAGTACTTC. It specifies CASSRQGAWETQYF. The chain recombines TRBV10-2 with TRBJ2-5; 8 positions agree with TRBD1. The CDR3 is 14 residues long. The germline V gene has CDR1 WSHSY and CDR2 SAAADI. The V and J ends lost 5 bases and 5 bases, in that order; junction bases with no gene match: 7.

The CDR3 region is CASSQDMVGYEQYF. CDR3 nucleotides: TGCGCCAGCAGCCAAGATATGGTGGGGTACGAGCAGTACTTC. The gene calls are TRBV4-3 and TRBJ2-7; D not certain. V lost 0 bases to trimming and J lost 4 bases, with 10 bases between them. The CDR3 covers 14 residues. The germline V gene has CDR1 LGHNA and CDR2 YSLEER.

The rearrangement links TRBV11-2 to TRBJ2-2; D is perhaps TRBD1 (6 bases). Deletions cut 5 bases from V and 6 bases from J, with 10 bases between. CDR3 length equals 13 residues. Germline-derived CDR1 and CDR2 are SGHAT and FQNNGV. The chain's CDR3 is CASSRQEAGELFF. CDR3 bases: TGTGCCAGCAGCCGACAGGAGGCCGGGGAGCTGTTTTTT. Based on the CDR3 plus reference TRBV11-2 and TRBJ2-2, the full variable domain is EAGVAQSPRYKIIEKRQSVAFWCNPISGHATLYWYQQILGQGPKLLIQFQNNGVVDDSQLPKDRFSAERLKGVDSTLKIQPAKLEDSAVYLCASSRQEAGELFFGEGSRLTVL.